This TCR beta chain was captured in a study of read filtering for tumor transcriptome and immune sequencing. Study-wide background: After DNase treatment, RNA was made into whole-transcriptome libraries. Study-wide results and limits: In IR-seq, single-read clonotypes were approximately 79% of clonotypes but approximately 3.5% of reads. Sorted CD138-negative bone marrow cells were not purified T cells.

This clonotype has at least ten counts. What it binds is unknown. Molecular barcoded adaptors covering alpha/delta and beta/gamma chains were used on approximately 400 ng RNA. TCRdb reanalysed the reads using MiXCR and keeps one entry per CDR3 protein. The sample records 60,000 to 80,000 distinct CDR3 sequences, approximately 15% being singletons. At the time of active disease, bone marrow was collected from every patient. The ends were cut back, 5 bases at V and 4 bases at J, with 9 bases in the middle. The CDR3 is made up of 12 amino acids. CDR1 is DFQATT and CDR2 is SNEGSKA in the germline V gene (reference sequence).

The sequence was obtained from a donor at least 40 years old with multiple myeloma. The J gene is TRBJ1-5, the V gene TRBV20-1; no reliable D call. The material sequenced was a population of CD138-negative cells sorted from bone marrow. The CDR3 loop is CSAADPNQPQHF. The CDR3 bases are TGCAGTGCTGCCGATCCAAATCAGCCCCAGCATTTT.